This T cell receptor beta chain was recovered during a study of blood T cell repertoires in COVID-19. Looking at the study overall: The samples span acute and convalescent COVID-19 from the United States, Italy and Spain.

The CDR3 sequence is 16 residues long. The ends were cut back, 2 bases at V and 2 bases at J, with 16 bases in the middle. From germline, CDR1 is MNHEY and CDR2 SMNVEV (reference sequence). Original methodology: Reference gene primer amplification yielded estimated nucleated cell counts. TCRdb's copy holds only in-frame clones and misses some; the assay was immunoSEQ multiplex PCR. V and J calls plus clone size are reproduced from that table; the DNA served to infer D and trimming. The profile covers about 97,000 clones, with roughly 86% appearing a single time and 11% taken by the ten largest. The source of this sequence is a woman under 40 with acute or convalescent COVID-19. The chain carries TRBV27 and TRBJ2-7; a possible D gene is TRBD1 (6 bases). Sequenced material: peripheral blood. CDR3 DNA sequence: TGTGCCAGCAGTTTAGACCCCAGGGGCCCGCCCTACGAGCAGTACTTC. It translates to CASSLDPRGPPYEQYF.